These 25 T cell receptor beta chains originate from one sample sequenced in a study of T cells in Graves' hyperthyroidism and ophthalmopathy. There were TCR beta CDR3 regions amplified from RNA transcripts. Primed by the HTBI set, a first-round RT-PCR was run on the TCR CDR3. From the multiplex PCR reads, TCRdb called clonotypes with MiXCR, one entry per CDR3 protein. The sample shows a few hundred thousand distinct CDR3 sequences, about a sixth of them seen only once. Sequenced material: blood. Every receptor here comes from a woman younger than 45 with Graves' hyperthyroidism.

The chain uses TRBV6-2 or TRBV6-3 and TRBJ1-5; 7 nucleotides align to TRBD1. V trimming: 6 bases; J trimming: 6 bases; junction bases outside the gene matches: 8. CDR1 MNHEY and CDR2 SVGEGT come from the germline V gene. The CDR3 contains 14 residues. The CDR3 sequence: CASSYTGVGQPQHF. In nucleotides, the CDR3 is TGTGCCAGCAGCTACACAGGGGTAGGTCAGCCCCAGCATTTT.

There are many counts of this clonotype. This chain connects TRBV12-3 or TRBV12-4 to TRBJ2-1; 7 positions match TRBD1. V lost 6 bases, J lost 6 bases, and 5 bases stayed unmatched. The CDR3 runs to 13 residues. The CDR3 here is CASRSTGVNEQFF. The CDR3 bases are TGTGCCAGCAGAAGTACAGGGGTCAATGAGCAGTTCTTC.

This clonotype was recorded at least ten times. The V and J genes are TRBV7-2 and TRBJ2-3; 8 nucleotides agree with TRBD2. The V gene's germline CDR1 is SGHTA and CDR2 FQGNSA. The V gene end was trimmed by 6 bases and the J gene end by 5 bases; junction bases not matched to a gene: 10. The CDR3 loop spans 15 amino acids. CDR3 DNA: TGTGCCAGCAGTACTTATGGGCTAGCGGGAGATACGCAGTATTTT. Encoded protein: CASSTYGLAGDTQYF.

Ten or more counts support this clonotype. J is TRBJ2-1 and V is TRBV20-1; no definite D call. The CDR3 has 15 amino acids. Trimming cost V 2 bases and J 7 bases, with 18 bases left between them. Looked up from germline, CDR1 is DFQATT and CDR2 is SNEGSKA (reference sequence). The CDR3 protein is CSARSQRALGNEQFF. The CDR3 bases are TGCAGTGCTAGATCTCAGAGAGCTCTGGGGAATGAGCAGTTCTTC.

This clonotype was observed a handful of times. This chain connects TRBV6-2 or TRBV6-3 to TRBJ2-7, with D tentatively TRBD2 (6 bases). This CDR3 comprises 16 residues. Trimming removed 4 bases at V and 0 bases at J, with 16 bases between. Per the germline V gene, CDR1 is MNHEY and CDR2 is SVGEGT. The CDR3 loop reads CASSWERETHSYEQYF. The CDR3 bases are TGTGCCAGCAGTTGGGAACGGGAGACCCACTCCTACGAGCAGTACTTC.

This clonotype came up many times. V gene TRBV28 combines with J gene TRBJ1-5; D is unresolved. V was shortened by 5 bases and J by 1 base, with 15 bases between the two germline ends. CDR1 MDHEN and CDR2 SYDVKM come from the germline V gene. The CDR3 runs to 16 residues. In nucleotides, the CDR3 is TGTGCCAGCAGTGTATACCGGGCGTTAAGCAATCAGCCCCAGCATTTT. This sequence encodes CASSVYRALSNQPQHF.

This clonotype was detected ten times or more. This chain uses TRBV13 with TRBJ2-1; TRBD2 agrees at 7 bases. This CDR3 comprises 15 residues. Trimming at V came to 5 bases and at J to 0 bases, leaving 4 bases not matched to a gene. Germline assignment: CDR1 PRHDT and CDR2 FYEKMQ (reference sequence). The CDR3 region is CASSLAVFSYNEQFF. DNA for the CDR3: TGTGCCAGCAGCCTAGCGGTTTTCTCCTACAATGAGCAGTTCTTC. Filled out from reference TRBV13 and TRBJ2-1, the complete variable domain reads AAGVIQSPRHLIKEKRETATLKCYPIPRHDTVYWYQQGPGQDPQFLISFYEKMQSDKGSIPDRFSAQQFSDYHSELNMSSLELGDSALYFCASSLAVFSYNEQFFGPGTRLTVL.

This rearrangement joins TRBV28 to TRBJ2-7; D tentatively fits TRBD1 or TRBD2 (5 bases each). This CDR3 spans 15 amino acids. Germline CDR1 MDHEN, CDR2 SYDVKM. Trimming removed 5 bases at V and 0 bases at J, with 14 bases between. Here the CDR3 DNA reads TGTGCCAGCAGTCCCGGGACGGAGTTCTCCTACGAGCAGTACTTC. Encoded protein: CASSPGTEFSYEQYF.

There are a few counts of this clonotype. J is TRBJ1-1 and V is TRBV28; D remains unclear. V lost 5 bases and J 8 bases, leaving 21 bases between the germline ends. The CDR3 has 15 residues. Germline V gene sequence: CDR1 MDHEN, CDR2 SYDVKM. This CDR3 reads CASSRVPSLGLEAFF. CDR3 nucleotide sequence: TGTGCCAGCAGTAGGGTCCCGAGTTTGGGGTTGGAAGCTTTCTTT.

This clonotype has more than one count but fewer than ten. This rearrangement joins TRBV24-1 to TRBJ2-2, with D possibly being TRBD1 (6 bases). In germline, CDR1 is KGHDR, CDR2 SFDVKD. The CDR3 is 13 amino acids. Trimming removed 7 bases from V and 4 bases from J, with 9 bases in between. CDR3 region: CATRDSATGELFF. The CDR3 DNA reads TGTGCCACCAGGGACAGTGCCACCGGGGAGCTGTTTTTT.

This chain uses TRBV6-1 with TRBJ2-1, with TRBD2 identical over 10 bases. This CDR3 region has 14 residues. Trimming took 4 bases from V and 6 from J; bases not matched to a gene: 3. From germline, CDR1 is MNHNS and CDR2 SASEGT. CDR3 in DNA: TGTGCCAGCAGTGGAACTAGCGGGATCAATGAGCAGTTCTTC. This gives the protein CASSGTSGINEQFF.

This clonotype has ten or more counts. The J gene is TRBJ1-2, the V gene TRBV6-1, with a tentative D call TRBD1 (5 bases). V lost 7 bases and J lost 7, with 13 bases in between. The germline CDR1 and CDR2 sequences are MNHNS and SASEGT. This CDR3 has 12 amino acids. In nucleotides, the CDR3 is TGTGCCAGCACGAAGGGACGCGGTGGCTACACCTTC. This translates into CASTKGRGGYTF.

This clonotype has a count of ten or more. The genes are TRBV5-6 and TRBJ1-1, with D perhaps TRBD1 (5 bases). CDR1 is SGHDT and CDR2 is YYEEEE in the germline V gene. The CDR3 is 14 residues long. V was clipped by 4 bases and J by 4 bases, with 14 bases between them. CDR3 loop: CASSMGRGATEAFF. CDR3 DNA sequence: TGTGCCAGCAGCATGGGCCGCGGGGCCACTGAAGCTTTCTTT.

This chain uses TRBV27 with TRBJ1-5; TRBD1 matches at 10 bases. The CDR3 sequence is 16 residues long. V shed 4 bases, J shed 4 bases, and the junction held 7 bases outside the gene matches. Looked up from germline, CDR1 is MNHEY and CDR2 is SMNVEV (reference sequence). This chain's CDR3 is CASSSQDRGKNQPQHF. The CDR3 DNA follows: TGTGCCAGCAGTTCCCAGGACAGGGGGAAAAATCAGCCCCAGCATTTT.

The gene calls are TRBV5-6 and TRBJ2-3, with 10 bases lining up with TRBD2. V shed 6 bases, J shed 7 bases, and the junction held 8 bases outside the gene matches. This CDR3 has 14 amino acids. Looked up from germline, CDR1 is SGHDT and CDR2 is YYEEEE. For the CDR3, the DNA is TGTGCCAGCACAAAAGCGGGAGGGCTATATACGCAGTATTTT. Protein: CASTKAGGLYTQYF.

This clonotype was counted many times. The chain links TRBV5-1 to TRBJ2-7; maybe TRBD1 (5 bases). The V gene lost 2 bases and the J gene lost 2 bases, with 14 bases spanning the gap. Germline lookup yields CDR1 SGHRS and CDR2 YFSETQ. The CDR3 runs to 15 residues. This chain's CDR3 is CASSFRAATTYEQYF. The CDR3 nucleotides read TGCGCCAGCAGCTTCAGGGCAGCTACTACCTACGAGCAGTACTTC.

Ten or more counts support this clonotype. The CDR3 is CASSLGTAGTSGISEEQFF. CDR3 sequence (DNA): TGTGCCAGCAGCTTGGGGACTGCCGGGACTAGCGGGATCTCGGAGGAGCAGTTCTTC. This chain joins TRBV7-3 and TRBJ2-1; 13 positions agree with TRBD2. The V and J ends lost 3 bases and 10 bases, in that order; junction bases with no gene match: 18. This CDR3 has 19 residues. Germline CDR1 and CDR2: SGHTA and FQGTGA.

This clonotype was observed many times. This chain uses TRBV27 with TRBJ2-5; D gene uncertain. The length of the CDR3 is 11 residues. Germline CDR1 is MNHEY and CDR2 is SMNVEV (reference sequence). With 7 bases removed from V and 5 bases from J, the gap between germline ends came to 8 bases. The CDR3 here is CASTTWETQYF. Written as DNA, the CDR3 is TGTGCCAGCACCACGTGGGAGACCCAGTACTTC.

This clonotype was counted between two and nine times. The chain joins TRBV4-1 to TRBJ2-2; no clear D gene. In germline, CDR1 is MGHRA, CDR2 YSYEKL. Between the trimmed V and J ends, which lost 4 bases and 1 base, there was a span of 13 bases. The CDR3 covers 16 residues. CDR3 nucleotides: TGCGCCAGCAGCCCCCATCGGCCCGAGAACACCGGGGAGCTGTTTTTT. This translates into CASSPHRPENTGELFF.

This clonotype occurred many times. This rearrangement joins TRBV20-1 to TRBJ2-3, with D possibly being TRBD1 or TRBD2 (5 bases each). This CDR3 region has 13 residues. Between the trimmed V and J ends, which lost 2 bases and 6 bases, there was a span of 12 bases. Germline lookup yields CDR1 DFQATT and CDR2 SNEGSKA (reference sequence). CDR3 protein: CSARRAGADTQYF. The CDR3 nucleotides are TGCAGTGCTAGACGGGCCGGGGCTGATACGCAGTATTTT.

The V gene is TRBV12-3 or TRBV12-4, the J gene TRBJ1-5, with D possibly matching TRBD1 (5 bases). V lost 2 bases, J lost 0 bases, and 11 bases lay in between. The CDR3 loop spans 16 amino acids. The CDR3 loop is CASSLRQLHSNQPQHF. The CDR3 coding sequence is TGTGCCAGCAGTTTACGACAGCTTCATAGCAATCAGCCCCAGCATTTT.

This clonotype came up many times. This rearrangement joins TRBV3-1 to TRBJ2-1; possibly TRBD1 for D (6 bases). The CDR3 has 17 amino acids. CDR1 is LGHDT, CDR2 YNNKEL, per germline (reference sequence). The germline V and J ends were trimmed by 0 bases and 6 bases, with 18 bases remaining between them. The chain's CDR3 is CASSQEWRTDHGNEQFF. For the CDR3, the DNA is TGTGCCAGCAGCCAAGAGTGGAGGACAGACCACGGCAATGAGCAGTTCTTC.

This clonotype was recorded many times. V gene TRBV7-9 combines with J gene TRBJ2-7; D is unresolved. Germline V gives CDR1 SEHNR, CDR2 FQNEAQ (reference sequence). The CDR3 totals 12 residues. Deletions cut 4 bases from V and 6 bases from J, with 10 bases between. The chain's CDR3 is CASSSSLSEQYF. Here the CDR3 DNA reads TGTGCCAGCAGCTCTAGTTTATCCGAGCAGTACTTC.

On this clonotype itself: With a much larger clone just one base away, this may be a read error. The V and J genes are TRBV4-1 and TRBJ1-1; D unclear. Germline CDR1 is MGHRA and CDR2 is YSYEKL. The V end was cut by 5 bases, the J end by 2 bases, with 12 bases between. CDR3 length: 14 residues. CDR3 in amino acids: CASSDRLGNTEAFF. CDR3 nucleotide sequence: TGCGCCAGCAGCGATCGCCTCGGCAACACTGAAGCTTTCTTT.

This clonotype was counted many times. V is TRBV3-1 and J is TRBJ2-3, with 14 bases aligning to TRBD2. The CDR3 sequence is 17 residues long. Germline-derived CDR1 and CDR2 are LGHDT and YNNKEL (reference sequence). The V segment lost 3 bases and the J segment 5 bases; nucleotides outside the gene matches: 7. CDR3 amino acids: CASSQTPGLAGEDTQYF. The CDR3 bases are TGTGCCAGCAGCCAGACCCCGGGACTAGCGGGAGAAGATACGCAGTATTTT.